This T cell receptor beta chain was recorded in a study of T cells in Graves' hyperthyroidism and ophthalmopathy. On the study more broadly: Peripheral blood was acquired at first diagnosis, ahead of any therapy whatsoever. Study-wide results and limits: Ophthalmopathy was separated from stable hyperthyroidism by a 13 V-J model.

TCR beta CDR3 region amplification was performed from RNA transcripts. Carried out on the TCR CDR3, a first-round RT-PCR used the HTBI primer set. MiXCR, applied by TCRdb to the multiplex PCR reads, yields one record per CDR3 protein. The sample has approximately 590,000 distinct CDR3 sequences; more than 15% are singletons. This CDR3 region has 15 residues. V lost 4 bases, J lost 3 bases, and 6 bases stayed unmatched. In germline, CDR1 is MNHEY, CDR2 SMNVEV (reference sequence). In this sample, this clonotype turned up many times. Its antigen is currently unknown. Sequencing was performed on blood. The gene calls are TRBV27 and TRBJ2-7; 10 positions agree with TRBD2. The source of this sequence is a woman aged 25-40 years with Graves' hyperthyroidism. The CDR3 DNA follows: TGTGCCAGCAGTTCGCTAGCGGGAGTGGGCTACGAGCAGTACTTC. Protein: CASSSLAGVGYEQYF.